The 11 T cell receptor beta chains reported below all come from one sample, sequenced in a study of T cells in Graves' hyperthyroidism and ophthalmopathy. TCR beta CDR3 sequences were amplified from RNA transcripts. TCR CDR3 underwent first-round RT-PCR with the HTBI primer set. TCRdb called the multiplex PCR reads again in MiXCR, with one record for every CDR3 protein. This sample has under 450,000 distinct CDR3 sequences, with about a sixth found just once. Sequencing was performed on blood. The receptors derive from a woman aged 25 to 39 with Graves' hyperthyroidism that later progressed to Graves' ophthalmopathy.

This clonotype has a count of ten or more. The J gene is TRBJ2-7, the V gene TRBV9; 7 bases align to TRBD2. Germline-derived CDR1 and CDR2 are SGDLS and YYNGEE. J lost 7 bases, V lost 3 bases, and 7 bases had no gene match. The CDR3 runs to 13 residues. CDR3 in amino acids: CASSAGYGGEQYF. CDR3 coding DNA: TGTGCCAGCAGCGCAGGCTACGGGGGGGAGCAGTACTTC.

The chain is built from TRBV20-1 and TRBJ2-3; 8 nucleotides align to TRBD2. J was trimmed by 4 bases and V by 1 base; bases with no gene match: 1. The CDR3 runs 13 residues. Germline CDR1 is DFQATT and CDR2 is SNEGSKA (reference sequence). For the CDR3, the DNA is TGCAGTGCTAGAGGGACTAGCTCAGATACGCAGTATTTT. It codes for CSARGTSSDTQYF.

The chain is built from TRBV20-1 and TRBJ2-5, with 8 positions matching TRBD2. Germline V lookup: CDR1 DFQATT, CDR2 SNEGSKA (reference sequence). Germline trimming cut 2 bases from V and 5 bases from J; bases unmatched to any gene: 7. The CDR3 is 14 amino acids. The CDR3 loop is CSARKRELRETQYF. The CDR3 bases are TGCAGTGCTAGAAAGCGGGAGCTGAGGGAGACCCAGTACTTC.

This clonotype was recorded many times. The chain recombines TRBV19 with TRBJ1-1; no definite D call. Germline CDR1 is LNHDA and CDR2 is SQIVND (reference sequence). This CDR3 has 15 amino acids. V dropped 1 base and J dropped 0 bases, with 9 bases sitting between them. CDR3 residues: CASSIVPGVNTEAFF. CDR3 sequence (DNA): TGTGCCAGTAGTATAGTCCCCGGGGTGAACACTGAAGCTTTCTTT.

The V call is TRBV28, the J call TRBJ2-7; D might be TRBD2 (6 bases). The CDR3 runs 14 residues. Trimming pared 6 bases from V and 5 bases from J, leaving 17 bases between. Germline V gives CDR1 MDHEN, CDR2 SYDVKM. CDR3 DNA sequence: TGTGCCAGCAGGGGGACTCCCGAAAGTAACGAGCAGTACTTC. The encoded protein is CASRGTPESNEQYF.

This clonotype was seen ten or more times. V is TRBV4-1 and J is TRBJ1-1, with 8 bases lining up with TRBD1. Trimming took 3 bases from V and 1 from J; bases not matched to a gene: 7. Germline CDR1 MGHRA, CDR2 YSYEKL. The CDR3 sequence is 16 residues long. The DNA for the CDR3 is TGCGCCAGCAGCCACCCTCTTGGACAGGGGAACACTGAAGCTTTCTTT. Its protein is CASSHPLGQGNTEAFF.

In its sample, this clonotype was seen many times. A read error may produce the germline difference seen at one junction end. This chain connects TRBV6-1 to TRBJ2-1; D is unresolved. In germline, CDR1 is MNHNS, CDR2 SASEGT. The CDR3 is 16 amino acids. The CDR3 nucleotides read TGTGCCGGCAGTGCGTACGGACCCATCTCCTACAATGAGCAGTTCTTC. It translates to CAGSAYGPISYNEQFF.

As for this clonotype: This may come from a read error, since a much larger clone is one base off. The CDR3 ends on some other residue instead of the conserved phenylalanine or tryptophan, so this is likely a read error. V is TRBV6-9 and J is TRBJ2-5, with 9 nucleotides matching TRBD1. The germline CDR1 and CDR2 sequences are MNHGY and SVAAGI. The CDR3 has 15 residues. J was trimmed by 4 bases and V by 4 bases; bases with no gene match: 7. Written as DNA, the CDR3 is TGTGCCAGCAGTTCCGGGACAGGGTGGTCAGAGACCCAGTACCTC. Its translation is CASSSGTGWSETQYL.

This chain connects TRBV6-1 to TRBJ2-1; D remains unclear. The CDR3 runs 14 residues. Trimming shortened V by 3 bases and J by 8 bases, and 14 bases separated the two germline ends. Germline V gene data show CDR1 as MNHNS and CDR2 as SASEGT. The CDR3 protein is CASSDRYPSYEQFF. The CDR3 region has the DNA TGTGCCAGCAGTGACAGGTACCCTTCGTATGAGCAGTTCTTC.

This clonotype was picked up many times. V gene TRBV9 combines with J gene TRBJ2-3, with D tentatively TRBD1 (8 bases). Trimming took off 7 bases at V and 4 bases at J, with 22 bases between the two ends. The germline V gene encodes CDR1 SGDLS and CDR2 YYNGEE. The CDR3 extends over 16 amino acids. CDR3 in amino acids: CASHRGREGVADTQYF. CDR3 in DNA: TGTGCCAGCCACAGGGGGAGGGAAGGGGTAGCAGATACGCAGTATTTT.

This clonotype was counted many times. This rearrangement joins TRBV12-3 or TRBV12-4 to TRBJ2-7; D is tentatively TRBD1 or TRBD2 (5 bases each). This CDR3 region has 13 residues. The V end was cut by 5 bases, the J end by 6 bases, with 14 bases between. The CDR3 DNA reads as TGTGCCAGCAGTCCCGGGACCCACGGCGAGCAGTACTTC. Its translation: CASSPGTHGEQYF.